The 5 T cell receptor beta chains below all came from one sample that was sequenced in a study of T-cell reconstitution after alpha-beta-depleted transplantation in children. Researchers prepared the TCRbeta library using unique molecular identifiers, the study reports. TCRdb reprocessed the PCR reads via MiXCR and lists one record per CDR3 protein. The sample has over 200,000 distinct CDR3 sequences; roughly a tenth are singletons. Sequencing used PBMCs from the stem cell graft donor, obtained from the stem cell graft. The receptors derive from a human donor who donated a stem cell graft to a child with acute lymphoblastic leukemia.

The chain combines TRBV6-2 or TRBV6-3 with TRBJ1-2; D gene ambiguous. The CDR3 contains 13 residues. V lost 2 bases, J lost 8 bases, and 12 bases lay in between. Germline CDR1 is MNHEY and CDR2 is SVGEGT. CDR3 loop: CASSYARVGGYTF. For the CDR3, the DNA is TGTGCCAGCAGTTACGCACGGGTAGGAGGCTACACCTTC.

In its sample, this clonotype was seen many times. The chain carries TRBV2 and TRBJ1-5; D ambiguous. Trimming left V 8 bases short and J 2 bases short, with 13 bases between. The CDR3 is 14 amino acids. Germline V gives CDR1 SNHLY, CDR2 FYNNEI. The CDR3 DNA reads TGTGCCAGCTCGGGCGGGGTGGGCAATCAGCCCCAGCATTTT. Translated, it gives CASSGGVGNQPQHF.

The V and J genes are TRBV4-3 and TRBJ1-2; 7 bases are a match to TRBD1. This CDR3 has 16 amino acids. J gave up 1 base and V 0 bases, and 5 bases lay outside the gene matches. Germline values: CDR1 LGHNA, CDR2 YSLEER. This CDR3 is CASSQELQGNNYGYTF. In nucleotides, the CDR3 is TGCGCCAGCAGCCAAGAACTACAGGGGAATAACTATGGCTACACCTTC.

The CDR3 here is CSVEPYRSRRFNGYTF. The CDR3 nucleotides are TGCAGCGTTGAACCCTACAGGTCCAGGCGGTTCAATGGCTACACCTTC. This chain connects TRBV29-1 to TRBJ1-2; tentative D call: TRBD1 (5 bases). Germline V gene lookup returns CDR1 SQVTM and CDR2 ANQGSEA. V was cut by 2 bases and J by 6 bases, with 22 bases left in between. CDR3 size: 16 residues. Based on the CDR3 plus reference TRBV29-1 and TRBJ1-2, the full variable domain is SAVISQKPSRDICQRGTSLTIQCQVDSQVTMMFWYRQQPGQSLTLIATANQGSEATYESGFVIDKFPISRPNLTFSTLTVSNMSPEDSSIYLCSVEPYRSRRFNGYTFGSGTRLTVV.

This clonotype was seen at least ten times. CDR3 region: CASARDSGQETQYF. DNA of the CDR3: TGTGCTAGTGCCAGGGACAGTGGACAAGAGACCCAGTACTTC. The chain joins TRBV12-5 to TRBJ2-5, with 7 bases identical to TRBD1. Germline CDR1 LGHNT, CDR2 FRNRAP. Trimming cost V 7 bases and J 2 bases; bases outside gene matches: 7. The CDR3 has 14 residues. Complete variable domain (other parts from reference TRBV12-5 and TRBJ2-5): DARVTQTPRHKVTEMGQEVTMRCQPILGHNTVFWYRQTMMQGLELLAYFRNRAPLDDSGMPKDRFSAEMPDATLATLKIQPSEPRDSAVYFCASARDSGQETQYFGPGTRLLVL.